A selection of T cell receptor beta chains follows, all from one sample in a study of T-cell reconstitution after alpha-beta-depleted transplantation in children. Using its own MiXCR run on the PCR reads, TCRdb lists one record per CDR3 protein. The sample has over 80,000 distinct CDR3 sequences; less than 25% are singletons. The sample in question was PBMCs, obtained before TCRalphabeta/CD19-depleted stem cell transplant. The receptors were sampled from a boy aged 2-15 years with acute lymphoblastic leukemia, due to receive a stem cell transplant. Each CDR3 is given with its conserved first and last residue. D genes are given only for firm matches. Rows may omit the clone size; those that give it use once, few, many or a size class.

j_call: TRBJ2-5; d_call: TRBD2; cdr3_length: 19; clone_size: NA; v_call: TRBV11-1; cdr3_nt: TGTGCCAGCAGCTTATTCCAGCTAGCGGAGCCATCCTGGGGAGAGACCCAGTACTTC; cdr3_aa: CASSLFQLAEPSWGETQYF
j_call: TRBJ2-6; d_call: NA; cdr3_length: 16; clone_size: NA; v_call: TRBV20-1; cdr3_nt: TGCAGTGCTAGTCGGGAGGGGGCTTCGGGGGCCAACGTCCTGACTTTC; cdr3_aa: CSASREGASGANVLTF
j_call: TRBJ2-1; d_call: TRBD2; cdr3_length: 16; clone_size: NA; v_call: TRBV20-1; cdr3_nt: TGCAGTGCTAGGGCCCGACTAGCGGGAGGGAGGGGGGTAGAGGTCTTC; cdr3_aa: CSARARLAGGRGVEVF
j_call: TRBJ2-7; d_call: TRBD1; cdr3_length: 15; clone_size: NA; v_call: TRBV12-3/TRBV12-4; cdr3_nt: TGTGCCAGCAGTCTCGGACAGGGGCGCACCTACGAGCAGTACTTC; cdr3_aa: CASSLGQGRTYEQYF
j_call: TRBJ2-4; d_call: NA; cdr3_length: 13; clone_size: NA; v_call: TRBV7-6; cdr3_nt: TGTGCCAGCAGCTTAGCAAGGGGTGACATTCAGTACTTC; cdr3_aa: CASSLARGDIQYF
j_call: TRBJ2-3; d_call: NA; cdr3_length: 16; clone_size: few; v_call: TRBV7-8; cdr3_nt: TGTGCCAGCAGCTTATATAGGAGAGGGGTCACAGATACGCAGTATTTT; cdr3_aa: CASSLYRRGVTDTQYF
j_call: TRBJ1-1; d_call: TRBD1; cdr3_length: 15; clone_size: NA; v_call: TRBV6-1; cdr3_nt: TGTGCCAGCAGACTCCGACAGGGAAGGAACACTGAAGCTTTCTTT; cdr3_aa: CASRLRQGRNTEAFF
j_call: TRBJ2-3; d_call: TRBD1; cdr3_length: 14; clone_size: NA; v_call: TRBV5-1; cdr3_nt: TGCGCCAGCCGGACAGGGGCTAGCACAGATACGCAGTATTTT; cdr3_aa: CASRTGASTDTQYF
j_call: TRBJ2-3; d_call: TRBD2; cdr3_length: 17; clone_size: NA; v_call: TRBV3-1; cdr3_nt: TGTGCCAGCAGCCTAGACACGGGAGGCCCTTTTAGGGGTACGCAGTATTTT; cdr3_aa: CASSLDTGGPFRGTQYF
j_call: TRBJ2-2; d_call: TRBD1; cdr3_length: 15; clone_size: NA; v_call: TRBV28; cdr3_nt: TGTGCCAGCGATCCCGGGACAGCGAACACCGGGGAGCTGTTTTTT; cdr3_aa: CASDPGTANTGELFF
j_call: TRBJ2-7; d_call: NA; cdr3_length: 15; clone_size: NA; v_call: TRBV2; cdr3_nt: TGTGCCAGCTTAGAGGGACTTCTGGCGACCTACGAGCAGTACTTC; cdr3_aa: CASLEGLLATYEQYF
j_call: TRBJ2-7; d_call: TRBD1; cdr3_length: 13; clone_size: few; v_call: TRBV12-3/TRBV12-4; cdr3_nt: TGTGCCAGCAGTGTTCGACAGGGGGCACAGCAGTACTTC; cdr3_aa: CASSVRQGAQQYF
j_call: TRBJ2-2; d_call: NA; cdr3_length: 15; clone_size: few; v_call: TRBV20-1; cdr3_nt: TGCAGTGCTAGCGCCCGGAGGGTAAACACCGGGGAGCTGTTTTTT; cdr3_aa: CSASARRVNTGELFF
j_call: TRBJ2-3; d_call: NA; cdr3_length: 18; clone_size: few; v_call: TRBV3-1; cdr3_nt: TGTGCCAGCAGCCAAGAGTCGTGGCTTCAGCCGGGCACAGATACGCAGTATTTT; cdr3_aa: CASSQESWLQPGTDTQYF
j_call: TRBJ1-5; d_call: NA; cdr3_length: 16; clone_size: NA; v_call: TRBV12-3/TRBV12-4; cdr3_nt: NA; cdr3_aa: CASSQSWTGGILAQHF
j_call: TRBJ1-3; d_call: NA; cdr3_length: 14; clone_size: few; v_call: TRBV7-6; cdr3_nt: TGTGCCAGCAGCTTCCCCAACTCTGGAAACACCATATATTTT; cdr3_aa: CASSFPNSGNTIYF
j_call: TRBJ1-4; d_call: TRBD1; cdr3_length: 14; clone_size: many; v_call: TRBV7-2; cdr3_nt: TGTGCCAGCAGTCTCGACAGGGCGGGTGAAAAACTGTTTTTT; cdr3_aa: CASSLDRAGEKLFF
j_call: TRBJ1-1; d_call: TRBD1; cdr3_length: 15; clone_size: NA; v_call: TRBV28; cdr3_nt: TGTGCCAGCAGTCTACCGGGACAGGGGGCTGCTGAAGCTTTCTTT; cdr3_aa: CASSLPGQGAAEAFF
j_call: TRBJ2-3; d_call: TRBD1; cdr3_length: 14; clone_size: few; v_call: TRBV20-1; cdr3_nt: TGCAGTGCCTGGACAGGGTCCCGCACAGATACGCAGTATTTT; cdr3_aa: CSAWTGSRTDTQYF
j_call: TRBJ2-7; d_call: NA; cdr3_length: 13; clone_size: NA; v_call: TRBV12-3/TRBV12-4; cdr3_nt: TGTGCCACCGCCTCTAGCGTCTCCGGAGAGCAGTACTTC; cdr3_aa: CATASSVSGEQYF
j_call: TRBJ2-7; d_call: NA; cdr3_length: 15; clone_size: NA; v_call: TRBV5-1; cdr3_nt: TGCGCCAGCAGCTTGCCGCGGAGGAGAGACTACGAGCAGTACTTC; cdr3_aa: CASSLPRRRDYEQYF
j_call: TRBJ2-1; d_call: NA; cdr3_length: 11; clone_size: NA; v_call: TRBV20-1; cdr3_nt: TGCAGTGCTAGTCGGGGGAATGAGCAGTTCTTC; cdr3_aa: CSASRGNEQFF
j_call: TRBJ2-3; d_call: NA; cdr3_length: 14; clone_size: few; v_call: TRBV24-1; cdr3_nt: TGTGCCACCAGTGTTAGCGGACACACAGATACGCAGTATTTT; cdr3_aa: CATSVSGHTDTQYF
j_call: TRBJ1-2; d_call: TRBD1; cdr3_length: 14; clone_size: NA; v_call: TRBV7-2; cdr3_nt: TGTGCCAGCAGCTCGACAGGGGGCCGCTATGGCTACACCTTC; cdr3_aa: CASSSTGGRYGYTF
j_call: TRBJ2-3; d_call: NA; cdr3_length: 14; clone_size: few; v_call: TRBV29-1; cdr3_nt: TGCAGCGTTGAAGTGTACGGTAGCACAGATACGCAGTATTTT; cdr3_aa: CSVEVYGSTDTQYF
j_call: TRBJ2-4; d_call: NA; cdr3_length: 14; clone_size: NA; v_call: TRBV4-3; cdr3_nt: TGCGCCAGCAGCCAAGACAGGGCCAAAAACATTCAGTACTTC; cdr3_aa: CASSQDRAKNIQYF
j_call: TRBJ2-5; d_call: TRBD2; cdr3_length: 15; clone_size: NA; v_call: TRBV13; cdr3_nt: TGTGCCAGCAGCTACGACTTGGGAGGGCTTGAGACCCAGTACTTC; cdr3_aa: CASSYDLGGLETQYF
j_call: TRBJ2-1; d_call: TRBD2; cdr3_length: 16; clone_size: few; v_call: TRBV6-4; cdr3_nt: TGTGCCAGCAGTGAGGCCGGGACTAGCGGAGGTAATGAGCAGTTCTTC; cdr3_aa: CASSEAGTSGGNEQFF
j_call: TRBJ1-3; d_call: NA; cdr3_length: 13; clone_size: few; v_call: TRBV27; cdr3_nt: TGTGCCAGCAGTCCGAACCCTGGAAACACCATATATTTT; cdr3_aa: CASSPNPGNTIYF
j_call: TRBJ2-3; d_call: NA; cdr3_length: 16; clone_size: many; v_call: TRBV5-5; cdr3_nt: TGTGCCAGCAGCTTAACAGGGTACGGGGAAACAGATACGCAGTATTTT; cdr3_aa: CASSLTGYGETDTQYF
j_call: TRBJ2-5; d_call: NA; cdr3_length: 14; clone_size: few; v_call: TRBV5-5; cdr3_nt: TGTGCCAGCAGCCGAGGCGATGAGGTTGGGACCCAGTACTTC; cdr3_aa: CASSRGDEVGTQYF
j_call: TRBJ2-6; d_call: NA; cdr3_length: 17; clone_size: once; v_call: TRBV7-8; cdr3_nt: TGTGCCAGCAGCGCCTTACAGGATTTCTCTGGGGCCAACGTCCTGACTTTC; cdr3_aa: CASSALQDFSGANVLTF
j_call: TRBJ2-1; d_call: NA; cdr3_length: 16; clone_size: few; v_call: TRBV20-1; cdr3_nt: TGCAGTGCTCCCCCGGCGAGCGGAGTATCGTACAATGAGCAGTTCTTC; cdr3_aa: CSAPPASGVSYNEQFF
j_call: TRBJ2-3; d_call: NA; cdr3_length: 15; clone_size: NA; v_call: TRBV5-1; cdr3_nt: TGCGCCAGCAGCTTGAGGGCGCAGGGCACAGATACGCAGTATTTT; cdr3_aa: CASSLRAQGTDTQYF
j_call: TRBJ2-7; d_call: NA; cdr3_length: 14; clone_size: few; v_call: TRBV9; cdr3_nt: TGTGCCAGCAGCGTTTCCGCACAGGGCTACGAGCAGTACTTC; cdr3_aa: CASSVSAQGYEQYF
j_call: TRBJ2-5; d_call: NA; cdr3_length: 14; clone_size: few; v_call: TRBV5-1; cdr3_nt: TGCGCCAGCAGCCTCAGACGAGGGTGGGAGACCCAGTACTTC; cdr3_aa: CASSLRRGWETQYF
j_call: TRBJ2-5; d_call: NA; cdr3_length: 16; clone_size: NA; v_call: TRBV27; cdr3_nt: TGTGCCAGCAGACGTACCAGGACTTACTACCAAGAGACCCAGTACTTC; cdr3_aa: CASRRTRTYYQETQYF
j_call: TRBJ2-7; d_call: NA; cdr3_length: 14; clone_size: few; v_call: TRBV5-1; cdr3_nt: TGCGCCAGCAGCTTGGCAGGGAAGGTCTACGAGCAGTACTTC; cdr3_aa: CASSLAGKVYEQYF
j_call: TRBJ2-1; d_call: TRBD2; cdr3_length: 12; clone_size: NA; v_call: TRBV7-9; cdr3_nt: TGTGCCAGCAGCCCCGGGACTAGCGGGGAGTTCTTC; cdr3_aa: CASSPGTSGEFF
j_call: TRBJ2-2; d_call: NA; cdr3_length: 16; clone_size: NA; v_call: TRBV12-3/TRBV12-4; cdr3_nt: TGTGCCAGCAGCCTCTTTTTTGGCGCGAACACCGGGGAGCTGTTTTTT; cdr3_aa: CASSLFFGANTGELFF
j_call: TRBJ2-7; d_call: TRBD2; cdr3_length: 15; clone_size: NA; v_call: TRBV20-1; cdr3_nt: TGCAGTGCTAGAACTAGCGGAGGGGCCGGATACGAGCAGTACTTC; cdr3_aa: CSARTSGGAGYEQYF
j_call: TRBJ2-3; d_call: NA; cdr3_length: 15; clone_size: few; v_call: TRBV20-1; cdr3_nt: TGCAGTGCTAGAGACCTGGGAAGAAGCACAGATACGCAGTATTTT; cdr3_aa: CSARDLGRSTDTQYF
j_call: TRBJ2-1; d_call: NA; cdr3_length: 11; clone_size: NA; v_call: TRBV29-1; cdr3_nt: TGCAGCGTTGATTTGTATCATGAGCAGTTCTTC; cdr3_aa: CSVDLYHEQFF
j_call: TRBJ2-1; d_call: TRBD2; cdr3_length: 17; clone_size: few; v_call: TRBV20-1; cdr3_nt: TGCAGTGCTAGACCACTTGAAACTAGCGGAGGGGCAAATGAGCAGTTCTTC; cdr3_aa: CSARPLETSGGANEQFF
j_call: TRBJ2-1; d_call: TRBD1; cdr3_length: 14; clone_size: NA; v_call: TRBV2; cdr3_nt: TGTGCCAGCAGTCGACAGGGTCCTGTGTATGAGCAGTTCTTC; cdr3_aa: CASSRQGPVYEQFF
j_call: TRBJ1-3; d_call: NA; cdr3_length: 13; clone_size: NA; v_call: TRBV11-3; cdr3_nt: TGTGCCAGCAGTTCTGCCCCTGGAAACACCATATATTTT; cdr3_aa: CASSSAPGNTIYF
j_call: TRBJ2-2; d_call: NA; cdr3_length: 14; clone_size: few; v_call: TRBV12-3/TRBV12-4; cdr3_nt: TGTGCCAGCAGTTTGTCAGTTAACACCGGGGAGCTGTTTTTT; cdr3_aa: CASSLSVNTGELFF
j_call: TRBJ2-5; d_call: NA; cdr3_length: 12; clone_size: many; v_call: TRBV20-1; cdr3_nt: TGCAGTGCTAGAGGGTACCAAGAGACCCAGTACTTC; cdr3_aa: CSARGYQETQYF
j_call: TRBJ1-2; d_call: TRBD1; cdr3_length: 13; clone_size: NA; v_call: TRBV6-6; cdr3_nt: TGTGCCAGCAGCAAGGACAGGGGCTATGGCTACACCTTC; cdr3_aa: CASSKDRGYGYTF
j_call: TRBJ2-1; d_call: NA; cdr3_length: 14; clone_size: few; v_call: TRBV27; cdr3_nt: TGTGCCAGCAGTTTAGGCGGGGTCTACAATGAGCAGTTCTTC; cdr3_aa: CASSLGGVYNEQFF
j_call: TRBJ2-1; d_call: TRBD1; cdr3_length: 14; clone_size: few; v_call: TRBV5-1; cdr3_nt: TGCGCCAGCAGTCCGTCAGGGGGACGGGGTGAGCAGTTCTTC; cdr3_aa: CASSPSGGRGEQFF
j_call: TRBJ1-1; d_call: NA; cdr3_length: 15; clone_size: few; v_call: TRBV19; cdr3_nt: TGTGCCAGTAGCTCCTTTATTCAGGAGAACACTGAAGCTTTCTTT; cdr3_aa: CASSSFIQENTEAFF
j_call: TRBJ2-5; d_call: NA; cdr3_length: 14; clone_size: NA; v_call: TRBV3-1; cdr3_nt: TGTGCCAGCAGCCCCCGGGGCCCCCAGGAGACCCAGTACTTC; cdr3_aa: CASSPRGPQETQYF
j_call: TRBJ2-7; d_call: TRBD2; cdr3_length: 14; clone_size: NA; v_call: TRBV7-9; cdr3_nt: TGTGCCAGCAGCCTTGGACTAGCCGGTTACGAGCAGTACTTC; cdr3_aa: CASSLGLAGYEQYF
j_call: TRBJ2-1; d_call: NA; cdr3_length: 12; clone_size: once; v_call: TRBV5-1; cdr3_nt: TGCGCCAGCAGCTTGGGACAGAATGAGAAGTTCTTC; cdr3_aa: CASSLGQNEKFF
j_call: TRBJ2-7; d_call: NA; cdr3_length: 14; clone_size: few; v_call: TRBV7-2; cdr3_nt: TGTGCCAGCAGCCCACGACTGGGGACCTACGAGCAGTACTTC; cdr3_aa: CASSPRLGTYEQYF
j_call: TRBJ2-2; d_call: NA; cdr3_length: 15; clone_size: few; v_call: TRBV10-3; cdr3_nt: TGTGCCATCAGTGAGTCTACAGGGAACACCGGGGAGCTGTTTTTT; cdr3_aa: CAISESTGNTGELFF